This TCR beta chain is drawn from a study of CD8 T cells in Susac syndrome (dated by TCRdb to between 2018 and 2021). Notes on the research overall: Whether CD8+ T cell activation and differentiation in Susac syndrome was antigen driven was tested using repertoire sequencing. The study compared CD8+ T cell repertoire clonality among 12 healthy donors, approximately 14 Susac syndrome patients and roughly 16 multiple sclerosis patients.

A distance of 10 bases separates the germline ends of V and J, which lose 3 bases and 7 bases respectively. From cysteine to phenylalanine, the CDR3 is 11 amino acids long. Solely the CDR3 DNA is kept, with 33 bases framed from the first base. The germline V gene provides CDR1 SQVTM and CDR2 ANQGSEA. High-throughput TCR beta sequencing profiled peripheral blood CD8+ and CD4+ T cells from healthy donors, Susac syndrome patients and multiple sclerosis patients. The multiple sclerosis controls were treatment-naive patients whose relapsing-remitting disease, either stable or active, fulfilled the revised McDonald criteria. Bulk CD8+ and CD4+ T cells were purified by magnetic negative isolation, whereas CD8+ TEMRA cells were enriched by FACS. Blood was drawn into EDTA tubes, processed within 24 hours, and PBMCs were isolated by density gradient centrifugation. PBMCs intended for TCR sequencing were cryopreserved in liquid nitrogen and were subsequently thawed in a 37 degrees C water bath. The sorted or isolated CD4+, CD8+ and CD8+ TEMRA cells reached a purity of at least 90%.

Beyond this particular receptor, the publication reports: The TCR sequencing and HLA analysis was acknowledged to have included a relatively small number of individuals.

About this clonotype: Its target antigen remains unknown. Base qualities are not recorded, but no much larger clone differs from it by a single base.

RNA was extracted using the RNeasy kit, and about 0.45 to 1 ug of the RNA was reverse transcribed with random hexamers. The immunoSEQ multiplex PCR assay, covering 54 Vbeta and 13 Jbeta segments, was used to amplify TCR beta CDR3 regions. PCR amplification bias was corrected using a synthetic template baseline for primer optimization and computational correction. The original methods were these. Only productive sequences were kept, with reads annotated to V, D and J genes according to IMGT and analyzed in immunoSEQ Analyzer. Clonality was calculated as one minus the Shannon entropy normalized by log2 of the number of productive unique sequences. For each patient and control, public and private clones were evaluated among the 100 most prevalent clones. A clone was defined as Susac-specific if it was absent from the healthy and MS cohorts, from 950 to 1,300 published viral clones and from other ImmuneACCESS disease sequences. In-frame beta chains were kept once TCRdb had trimmed the public reads at Q25 with fastp and called clones with MiXCR. Merged by CDR3 protein, the rows form single entries marked with the most common genes and DNA. The V and J calls come from TCRdb's annotation, not from the publication. The sample data list roughly 300,000 distinct CDR3 sequences, and roughly 85% of these were observed just once. 0.095% to 0.14% of the sample rests with the top ten.

This TCR was recovered from a human donor with multiple sclerosis. Sequencing input: CD8+ T cells from PBMCs. The V and J genes are TRBV29-1 and TRBJ2-7; the D gene cannot be named for sure. The CDR3 loop reads CSVETGGEQYF. The DNA is TGCAGCGTTGAGACCGGTGGGGAGCAGTACTTC.